This T cell receptor (beta chain) emerged from a study of STAT5B mutations in CD4+ large granular lymphocyte leukemia. TCRdb's table, derived via immunoSEQ multiplex PCR, lists solely in-frame clones and lacks some. The sample has under 40,000 clones, 70% to 80% seen once. V shed 0 bases and J shed 0 bases, with 9 bases lying between them. This CDR3 has 15 residues. Germline CDR1 and CDR2: SGHNT and YYREEE (reference sequence). Sequencing was carried out using CD4+ T cells from blood buffy coats. This clonotype was sampled from a human donor in good health. The chain uses TRBV5-4 and TRBJ1-2; D is uncertain. The CDR3 reads CASSLVGTTNYGYTF. The DNA of the CDR3 is TGTGCCAGCAGCTTGGTGGGCACTACTAACTATGGCTACACCTTC.